These 20 T cell receptor beta chains came from one sample sequenced in a study of OX40 agonist ivuxolimab in advanced cancers. The protocol was immunoSEQ multiplex PCR, while the TCRdb copy is restricted to in-frame clones and leaves out a portion. The table has 99,000 or so clones, 84% seen once. The input for sequencing was CD4+ or CD8+ T cells sorted from blood, taken in a trial of the OX40 agonist ivuxolimab. These receptors were obtained from an adult with an advanced solid tumor such as melanoma, head and neck, liver or kidney cancer.

This chain connects TRBV14 to TRBJ1-6; 8 nucleotides align to TRBD1. Looked up from germline, CDR1 is SGHDN and CDR2 is FVKESK. The V segment lost 4 bases and the J segment 9 bases; nucleotides outside the gene matches: 5. The CDR3 spans 14 residues. CDR3 in amino acids: CASSPQGAGSPLHF. DNA of the CDR3: TGTGCCAGCAGCCCCCAGGGGGCCGGTTCACCCCTCCACTTT.

The gene calls are TRBV27 and TRBJ1-2; 9 bases line up with TRBD1. The ends lost 0 bases at V and 4 bases at J; junction bases unmatched: 6. Germline lookup yields CDR1 MNHEY and CDR2 SMNVEV (reference sequence). The length of the CDR3 is 16 residues. The CDR3 region is CASSLSTGGAFYGYTF. The CDR3 bases are TGTGCCAGCAGTTTATCCACAGGGGGCGCTTTCTATGGCTACACCTTC.

V is TRBV5-1 and J is TRBJ2-3; D is uncertain. Trimming pared 3 bases from V and 2 bases from J, leaving 10 bases between. This CDR3 is 14 amino acids long. Germline V CDR1 and CDR2: SGHRS, YFSETQ. CDR3 DNA: TGCGCCAGCAGCTGGCGGACCTTCACAGATACGCAGTATTTT. Its translation is CASSWRTFTDTQYF.

The chain recombines TRBV10-3 with TRBJ2-5, with a weak D call TRBD1 (6 bases). Near its end, the DNA agrees better with TRBJ2-7, so the J call may be wrong. In germline, CDR1 is ENHRY, CDR2 SYGVKD. CDR3 length: 16 residues. CDR3 residues: CAISEGSTAGAYEQYF. The CDR3 nucleotides are TGTGCCATCAGTGAAGGGAGCACCGCAGGGGCCTACGAGCAGTACTTC.

V is TRBV19 and J is TRBJ1-1; 8 positions agree with TRBD1. Germline CDR1 and CDR2: LNHDA and SQIVND (reference sequence). The CDR3 extends over 14 amino acids. The V segment lost 5 bases and the J segment 9 bases; nucleotides outside the gene matches: 11. CDR3 DNA sequence: TGTGCCAGTAGTGCGCAGGGACAGGTCTCCAAAGCTTTCTTT. Encoded protein: CASSAQGQVSKAFF. Combining the CDR3 with reference TRBV19 and TRBJ1-1 gives the whole variable domain DGGITQSPKYLFRKEGQNVTLSCEQNLNHDAMYWYRQDPGQGLRLIYYSQIVNDFQKGDIAEGYSVSREKKESFPLTVTSAQKNPTAFYLCASSAQGQVSKAFFGQGTRLTVV.

This clone showed up just once. The gene calls are TRBV6-6 and TRBJ2-3, with D perhaps TRBD2 (7 bases). The V gene's germline CDR1 is MNHNY and CDR2 SVGAGI (reference sequence). The V gene lost 6 bases and the J gene lost 1 base, with 17 bases spanning the gap. This CDR3 region has 16 residues. The CDR3 reads CASSLGRGPGTDTQYF. The DNA of the CDR3 is TGTGCCAGCAGCCTTGGGCGGGGGCCCGGCACAGATACGCAGTATTTT.

This chain uses TRBV30 with TRBJ1-2; a weak D match, TRBD1 (5 bases). V lost 4 bases to trimming and J lost 7 bases, with 19 bases between them. The CDR3 contains 14 residues. The V gene's germline CDR1 is GTSNPN and CDR2 SVGIG (reference sequence). The CDR3 DNA sequence: TGTGCCTGGATCTGGGCAGGGATGAAGGGTGGCTACACCTTC. It yields the protein CAWIWAGMKGGYTF.

The chain combines TRBV6-1 with TRBJ1-1, with 7 bases aligning to TRBD1. Germline V CDR1 and CDR2: MNHNS, SASEGT. The trim removed 8 bases at V and 1 base at J, leaving 7 bases unmatched. CDR3 size: 14 residues. CDR3 protein: CASVTGPGNTEAFF. The CDR3 DNA reads TGTGCCAGCGTGACAGGGCCGGGGAACACTGAAGCTTTCTTT.

The rearrangement joins TRBV4-2 to TRBJ1-4; D possibly corresponds to TRBD1 (5 bases). Germline CDR1 reads LGHNA; CDR2 reads YNFKEQ. This CDR3 comprises 15 residues. Between the trimmed V and J ends, which lost 4 bases and 8 bases, there was a span of 17 bases. The CDR3 here is CASSLEGGVREKLFF. DNA for the CDR3: TGTGCCAGCAGCCTAGAGGGAGGGGTCCGGGAAAAACTGTTTTTT.

The gene calls are TRBV28 and TRBJ2-5, with D uncertain. The CDR3 is made up of 15 amino acids. Germline V gene sequence: CDR1 MDHEN, CDR2 SYDVKM. V was clipped by 2 bases and J by 0 bases, with 10 bases between them. This CDR3 reads CASSLGKEYQETQYF. The CDR3 DNA reads TGTGCCAGCAGTTTAGGGAAGGAGTACCAAGAGACCCAGTACTTC.

V is TRBV27 and J is TRBJ2-3; 8 bases are a match to TRBD1. J gave up 2 bases and V 3 bases, and 7 bases lay outside the gene matches. Germline assignment: CDR1 MNHEY and CDR2 SMNVEV (reference sequence). The CDR3 contains 16 residues. CDR3 nucleotide sequence: TGTGCCAGCAGTTTCAGGGGGCGGAGGGTCACAGATACGCAGTATTTT. Residues: CASSFRGRRVTDTQYF.

This chain uses TRBV11-2 with TRBJ1-1, with a weak D call TRBD1 (5 bases). The CDR3 runs 14 residues. V lost 5 bases to trimming and J lost 3 bases, with 13 bases between them. Per germline, CDR1 SGHAT and CDR2 FQNNGV. The CDR3 coding sequence is TGTGCCAGCAGCAAATCCGGGACCCACACTGAAGCTTTCTTT. It specifies CASSKSGTHTEAFF.

This rearrangement joins TRBV4-3 to TRBJ2-1; 12 bases line up with TRBD2. The CDR3 has 18 residues. Trimming removed 2 bases from V and 3 bases from J; junction bases left unmatched: 8. The V gene's germline CDR1 is LGHNA and CDR2 YSLEER. The CDR3 bases are TGCGCCAGCAGCCAATATAGACTAGCGGGGGCCGTCTACAATGAGCAGTTCTTC. Amino acids: CASSQYRLAGAVYNEQFF.

Turning to this clone: At one end the junction does not follow the germline gene, possibly because of a read error. The V gene is TRBV11-2, the J gene TRBJ1-5, with D maybe TRBD1 (6 bases). CDR1 is SGHAT and CDR2 is FQNNGV in the germline V gene. The CDR3 sequence is 15 residues long. The CDR3 is CASSLESQGNQPQHF. The CDR3 bases are TGTGCCAGCAGCCTAGAATCACAGGGAAATCAGCCCCAGCATTTT.

The V and J genes are TRBV7-9 and TRBJ2-7; 10 nucleotides align to TRBD1. Losses at the gene ends were 5 bases for V and 0 bases for J; bases not matched to a gene: 7. Germline V lookup: CDR1 SEHNR, CDR2 FQNEAQ (reference sequence). CDR3 length: 16 amino acids. The CDR3 region has the DNA TGTGCCAGCAGCGCAGGGACAGGGGCTTACTCCTACGAGCAGTACTTC. Translation gives CASSAGTGAYSYEQYF.

The rearrangement links TRBV27 to TRBJ2-2, with D perhaps matching TRBD1 or TRBD2 (5 bases each). Germline values: CDR1 MNHEY, CDR2 SMNVEV (reference sequence). V lost 3 bases to trimming and J lost 0 bases, with 8 bases between them. CDR3 length: 15 residues. The CDR3: CASSFGTANTGELFF. Here the CDR3 DNA reads TGTGCCAGCAGTTTTGGGACGGCGAACACCGGGGAGCTGTTTTTT.

This clone has a handful of counts. V gene TRBV18 combines with J gene TRBJ1-6, with a possible D match to TRBD1 (6 bases). CDR1 and CDR2 from the germline V gene are KGHSH and LQKENI. This CDR3 comprises 15 residues. Trimming cost V 1 base and J 10 bases, with 14 bases left between them. CDR3 amino acids: CASSPLQPGESPLHF. The CDR3 coding sequence is TGTGCCAGCTCACCACTCCAGCCAGGGGAATCACCCCTCCACTTT.

The chain carries TRBV6-1 and TRBJ1-2; no clear D gene. Trimming stripped 2 bases from V and 7 bases from J, with 11 bases between. This CDR3 region has 13 residues. The V gene's germline CDR1 is MNHNS and CDR2 SASEGT. The CDR3, as DNA: TGTGCCAGCAGTGAATCCCGGATGGGTGGCTACACCTTC. Amino acid sequence: CASSESRMGGYTF.

This chain uses TRBV18 with TRBJ1-2; 7 positions match TRBD1. CDR1 and CDR2 from the germline V gene are KGHSH and LQKENI. This CDR3 comprises 18 residues. V was pared by 0 bases and J by 4 bases, with 14 bases of the junction left unmatched. The CDR3 nucleotides are TGTGCCAGCTCACCACCGGGAACAGGGGTAGTGACTGGCTATGGCTACACCTTC. It translates to CASSPPGTGVVTGYGYTF.

The CDR3: CASSFFGVGSWETQYF. As DNA, the CDR3 is TGTGCCAGCAGCTTTTTCGGGGTGGGGAGTTGGGAGACCCAGTACTTC. The rearrangement links TRBV5-6 to TRBJ2-5; tentative D call: TRBD2 (5 bases). Trimming took off 2 bases at V and 5 bases at J, with 19 bases between the two ends. The CDR3 loop spans 16 amino acids. Per germline, CDR1 SGHDT and CDR2 YYEEEE.